The T cell receptor beta chain described here comes from a study of T cells after yellow fever vaccination. The study, taken as a whole, reports: Abundant bulk-derived clonotypes could contaminate FACS-sorted repertoires. Post-booster repertoires again held most primary-vaccination clones (roughly 95% CD4, 85% to 90% CD8).

Details on this clonotype: Its antigen is not known.

Via MiXCR, TCRdb re-called the 5' RACE reads, giving one row per CDR3 protein. The sample consists of more than 350,000 distinct CDR3 sequences, roughly 11% of them appearing once. V was trimmed by 7 bases and J by 6 bases, leaving 20 bases between them. Germline lookup yields CDR1 MNHNS and CDR2 SASEGT. This CDR3 has 15 amino acids. This TCR was recovered from a man younger than 35 who received the YFV17D yellow fever vaccine. The chain is built from TRBV6-1 and TRBJ2-3; D gene unclear. The starting material was PBMCs, obtained on the day of the first yellow fever vaccination. CDR3 coding DNA: TGTGCCAGCACCCTCTCAGCGTCTATGGTGGATACGCAGTATTTT. It is translated as CASTLSASMVDTQYF.